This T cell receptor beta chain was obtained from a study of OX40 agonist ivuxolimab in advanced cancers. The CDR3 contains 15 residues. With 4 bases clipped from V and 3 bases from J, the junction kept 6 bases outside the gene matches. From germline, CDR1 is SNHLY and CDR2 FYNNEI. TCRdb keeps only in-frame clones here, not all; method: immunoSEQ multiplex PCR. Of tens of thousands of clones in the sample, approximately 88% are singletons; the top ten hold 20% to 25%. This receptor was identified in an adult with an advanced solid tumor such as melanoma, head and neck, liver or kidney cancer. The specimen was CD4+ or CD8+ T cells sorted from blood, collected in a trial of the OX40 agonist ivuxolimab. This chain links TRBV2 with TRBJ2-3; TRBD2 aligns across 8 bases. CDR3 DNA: TGTGCCAGCAGTGGTAACGAGCGGGAGACAGATACGCAGTATTTT. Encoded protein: CASSGNERETDTQYF.